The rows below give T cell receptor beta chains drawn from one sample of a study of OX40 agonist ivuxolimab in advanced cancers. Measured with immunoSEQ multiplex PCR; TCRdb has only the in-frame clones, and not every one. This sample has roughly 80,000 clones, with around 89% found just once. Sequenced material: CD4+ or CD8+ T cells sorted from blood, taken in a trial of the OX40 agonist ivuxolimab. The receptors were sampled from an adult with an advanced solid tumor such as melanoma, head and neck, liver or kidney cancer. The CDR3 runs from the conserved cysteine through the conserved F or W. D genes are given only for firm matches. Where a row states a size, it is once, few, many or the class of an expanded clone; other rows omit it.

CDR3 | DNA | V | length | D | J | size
CASRLDRNTEAFF | TGTGCCAGCAGATTGGACAGGAACACTGAAGCTTTCTTT | TRBV7-9 | 13 | . | TRBJ1-1 | .
CASSLGGDRFTELFF | TGTGCCAGCAGCTTAGGGGGAGACAGGTTCACCGAGCTGTTTTTT | TRBV7-9 | 15 | . | TRBJ2-2 | .
CASSIPPWGGQAEKLFF | TGTGCCAGTAGTATACCGCCTTGGGGGGGGCAGGCGGAAAAACTGTTTTTT | TRBV19 | 17 | . | TRBJ1-4 | .
CASSPRTEAYEQYF | TGTGCCAGCTCACCTCGGACTGAAGCCTACGAGCAGTACTTC | TRBV18 | 14 | . | TRBJ2-7 | .
CASSFSDEYGYTF | TGTGCCAGCAGTTTTTCGGACGAGTATGGCTACACCTTC | TRBV6-1 | 13 | . | TRBJ1-2 | once
CASSLGSGGAANEKLFF | TGCGCCAGCAGCTTGGGATCAGGGGGCGCGGCTAATGAAAAACTGTTTTTT | TRBV5-1 | 17 | TRBD1 | TRBJ1-4 | .
CASSLGASGNYYNEQFF | TGTGCCAGCAGCTTGGGAGCTAGCGGGAATTACTACAATGAGCAGTTCTTC | TRBV5-4 | 17 | TRBD2 | TRBJ2-1 | .
CASSGGPGPYGYTF | TGTGCCAGCAGCGGCGGCCCGGGGCCCTATGGCTACACCTTC | TRBV9 | 14 | . | TRBJ1-2 | .
CASTQRKGLAGAYEQYF | TGCGCCAGCACCCAGAGGAAAGGACTAGCGGGCGCCTACGAGCAGTACTTC | TRBV10-2 | 17 | TRBD2 | TRBJ2-7 | .
CASSLGTTTGELFF | TGTGCCAGCAGCTTAGGGACCACGACCGGGGAGCTGTTTTTT | TRBV7-6 | 14 | . | TRBJ2-2 | .
CASGTGGYEQYF | TGTGCCAGCGGGACAGGGGGGTACGAGCAGTACTTC | TRBV6-1 | 12 | TRBD1 | TRBJ2-7 | .
CASSPGRGRADTQYF | TGTGCCAGCTCACCCGGGAGGGGGCGAGCAGATACGCAGTATTTT | TRBV18 | 15 | . | TRBJ2-3 | .
CASGKAPSGSQTYEQYF | TGTGCCAGTGGTAAGGCCCCTAGCGGGAGCCAGACCTACGAGCAGTACTTC | TRBV19 | 17 | TRBD2 | TRBJ2-7 | few
CASSEELAEYF | TGTGCCAGCAGTGAAGAACTAGCGGAATACTTC | TRBV2 | 11 | TRBD2 | TRBJ2-7 | .
CASRPESYQETQYF | TGTGCCAGCAGGCCAGAATCGTACCAAGAGACCCAGTACTTC | TRBV7-9 | 14 | . | TRBJ2-5 | .
CSVHPGWGAGKDGYTF | TGCAGCGTCCACCCGGGCTGGGGGGCGGGCAAAGATGGCTACACCTTC | TRBV29-1 | 16 | . | TRBJ1-2 | .
CAWAGRRASGNQPQHF | TGTGCCTGGGCTGGAAGACGGGCGTCGGGCAATCAGCCCCAGCATTTT | TRBV30 | 16 | . | TRBJ1-5 | .
CASSAPGQGVLAGSYNEQFF | TGTGCCAGCAGCGCTCCGGGACAGGGGGTGCTAGCGGGTTCCTACAATGAGCAGTTCTTC | TRBV9 | 20 | TRBD1 | TRBJ2-1 | .
CASSKIPQGAGGNQPQHF | TGTGCCAGCAGCAAGATCCCACAGGGGGCTGGGGGCAATCAGCCCCAGCATTTT | TRBV5-5 | 18 | TRBD1 | TRBJ1-5 | .
CASRRGVVNTGELFF | TGTGCCAGTCGGCGGGGCGTGGTGAACACCGGGGAGCTGTTTTTT | TRBV2 | 15 | . | TRBJ2-2 | .
CAISAQGTNEKLFF | TGTGCCATCAGTGCTCAGGGAACTAATGAAAAACTGTTTTTT | TRBV10-3 | 14 | . | TRBJ1-4 | .
CASRRQGSPGELFF | TGTGCCAGCAGGAGACAGGGCTCCCCCGGGGAGCTGTTTTTT | TRBV2 | 14 | TRBD1 | TRBJ2-2 | few
CASSASPGADTQYF | TGTGCCAGCAGCGCCAGCCCCGGCGCAGATACGCAGTATTTT | TRBV7-7 | 14 | . | TRBJ2-3 | .
CASSYTGQHTNTGELFF | TGTGCCAGCAGCTACACGGGACAGCATACGAACACCGGGGAGCTGTTTTTT | TRBV7-2 | 17 | TRBD1 | TRBJ2-2 | .
CASSKSGTTYNEQFF | TGTGCCAGCAGCAAAAGCGGGACTACCTACAATGAGCAGTTCTTC | TRBV7-6 | 15 | TRBD2 | TRBJ2-1 | .
CASSFSDTQYF | TGTGCCAGCAGCTTTTCCGATACGCAGTATTTT | TRBV7-9 | 11 | . | TRBJ2-3 | .
CASSVSGSLGYEQFF | TGTGCCAGCAGTGTTAGCGGGAGTTTGGGATATGAGCAGTTCTTC | TRBV25-1 | 15 | TRBD2 | TRBJ2-1 | .
CASSDLGTRVGETQYF | TGTGCCAGCAGTGACTTAGGGACAAGGGTCGGAGAGACCCAGTACTTC | TRBV25-1 | 16 | . | TRBJ2-5 | .
CASSSPTSGLYYEQYF | TGTGCCAGCAGTTCCCCGACTAGCGGGCTATACTACGAGCAGTACTTC | TRBV27 | 16 | TRBD2 | TRBJ2-7 | .
CASSAGQGFRGEKLFF | TGTGCCAGTAGTGCGGGACAGGGGTTTAGGGGTGAAAAACTGTTTTTT | TRBV19 | 16 | TRBD1 | TRBJ1-4 | .
CASSRMTGTGGNYGYTF | TGTGCCAGCAGCCGAATGACTGGGACAGGGGGCAACTATGGCTACACCTTC | TRBV4-2 | 17 | TRBD1 | TRBJ1-2 | many
CASSGGFDSYEQYF | TGTGCCAGCAGCGGAGGGTTTGATTCTTACGAGCAGTACTTC | TRBV9 | 14 | . | TRBJ2-7 | .
CASSGSRVAEAFF | TGTGCCAGCAGCGGATCTAGGGTGGCTGAAGCTTTCTTT | TRBV7-6 | 13 | . | TRBJ1-1 | .
CASSGRVGTNQPQHF | TGTGCCAGCAGCGGCAGGGTAGGCACCAATCAGCCCCAGCATTTT | TRBV7-2 | 15 | . | TRBJ1-5 | .
CASSPWTEYNEQFF | TGTGCCAGCAGTCCCTGGACGGAGTACAATGAGCAGTTCTTC | TRBV6-6 | 14 | . | TRBJ2-1 | .
CASRRRGGSAGELFF | TGTGCCAGCAGGCGCCGGGGCGGGAGTGCCGGGGAGCTGTTTTTT | TRBV7-2 | 15 | TRBD2 | TRBJ2-2 | .
CASSLDPSGANVLTF | TGCGCCAGCAGCTTGGATCCCTCTGGGGCCAACGTCCTGACTTTC | TRBV5-1 | 15 | . | TRBJ2-6 | .
CASSEPGQPYEQYF | TGTGCCAGCAGTGAACCGGGACAGCCCTACGAGCAGTACTTC | TRBV6-1 | 14 | TRBD1 | TRBJ2-7 | .
CASSSYRVHEQFF | TGTGCCAGCAGCTCCTACAGGGTCCATGAGCAGTTCTTC | TRBV7-6 | 13 | . | TRBJ2-1 | .
CASSQGIHGTGDNQPQHF | TGCGCCAGCAGCCAAGGAATCCACGGGACAGGGGACAATCAGCCCCAGCATTTT | TRBV4-3 | 18 | TRBD1 | TRBJ1-5 | few
CASSPSRDRLNEQFF | TGTGCCAGCAGTCCCTCCCGGGACCGACTCAATGAGCAGTTCTTC | TRBV6-5 | 15 | . | TRBJ2-1 | .
CASSLGTDLNTEAFF | TGTGCCAGCAGCTTGGGGACCGACTTGAACACTGAAGCTTTCTTT | TRBV5-4 | 15 | . | TRBJ1-1 | .
CASSLPGRNTEAFF | TGTGCCAGCAGCTTGCCGGGACGGAACACTGAAGCTTTCTTT | TRBV5-4 | 14 | . | TRBJ1-1 | .
CASRATSGTYNEQFF | TGTGCCAGCAGGGCTACTAGCGGGACATACAATGAGCAGTTCTTC | TRBV2 | 15 | TRBD2 | TRBJ2-1 | .
CAWSVSFPLGWETQYF | TGTGCCTGGAGTGTATCCTTCCCTCTGGGATGGGAGACCCAGTACTTC | TRBV30 | 16 | . | TRBJ2-5 | .
CAWSRGTGPYEQYF | TGTGCCTGGAGTCGTGGGACAGGACCCTACGAGCAGTACTTC | TRBV30 | 14 | TRBD1 | TRBJ2-7 | .
CASSAQTGATTYEQYF | TGTGCCAGCAGTGCCCAGACAGGGGCTACCACCTACGAGCAGTACTTC | TRBV6-1 | 16 | TRBD1 | TRBJ2-7 | .
CASSPRDGNNEKLFF | TGTGCCAGCTCACCCAGGGACGGAAATAATGAAAAACTGTTTTTT | TRBV18 | 15 | . | TRBJ1-4 | .
CASSPGQGSVKLFF | TGTGCCAGCAGCCCGGGACAGGGGTCGGTAAAACTGTTTTTT | TRBV9 | 14 | TRBD1 | TRBJ1-4 | .
CASSSQGNQPQHF | TGTGCCAGCTCAAGTCAGGGCAATCAGCCCCAGCATTTT | TRBV7-8 | 13 | . | TRBJ1-5 | .
CASQDRGVRTQYF | TGTGCCAGCCAGGACAGGGGGGTTAGGACCCAGTACTTC | TRBV6-4 | 13 | TRBD1 | TRBJ2-5 | .
CASSPVGQGGETQYF | TGCGCCAGCAGCCCGGTAGGACAGGGGGGTGAGACCCAGTACTTC | TRBV5-1 | 15 | TRBD1 | TRBJ2-5 | .
CASSLSRNTEAFF | TGTGCCAGCAGCTTATCCCGGAACACTGAAGCTTTCTTT | TRBV7-6 | 13 | . | TRBJ1-1 | .
CASRPPGGNEQFF | TGTGCCAGCCGACCCCCTGGTGGGAATGAGCAGTTCTTC | TRBV6-5 | 13 | . | TRBJ2-1 | .
CASSFRLEETQYF | TGTGCCAGCAGCTTCCGCCTAGAAGAGACCCAGTACTTC | TRBV5-6 | 13 | . | TRBJ2-5 | .
CASSLRTSGMGGTDTQYF | TGTGCCAGCAGCTTGAGAACTAGCGGGATGGGTGGGACAGATACGCAGTATTTT | TRBV7-6 | 18 | TRBD2 | TRBJ2-3 | .
CASTPREGRNEQFF | TGTGCCAGCACCCCGCGGGAGGGCCGGAATGAGCAGTTCTTC | TRBV6-1 | 14 | TRBD2 | TRBJ2-1 | .